This TCR beta chain was identified during a study of T cell responses to AZD1222 COVID-19 vaccine. Across the whole study: Analyses pooled second doses at about 4 or about 12 weeks. Study-level findings and limits: After the peak T cell response, and only then, were repertoires sampled. The donor group comprised mostly white British people and more females; the analysis possibly underestimated clonal diversity. Just 5 or 6 AZD1222 recipients tested seropositive at baseline.

Details on this clone: Antigen specificity is unknown.

The protocol was immunoSEQ multiplex PCR, while the TCRdb copy is restricted to in-frame clones and leaves out a portion. Of some 150,000 clones in the sample, more than 85% were seen once. This specimen consisted of peripheral blood, obtained on day 0 of AZD1222 vaccination. This clonotype was sampled from an adult in good health.

This CDR3 is CSASTSGRNEQFF. The CDR3 coding sequence is TGCAGTGCTAGTACTAGCGGAAGGAATGAGCAGTTCTTC. The rearrangement links TRBV20-1 to TRBJ2-1; 8 positions agree with TRBD2. Per the germline V gene, CDR1 is DFQATT and CDR2 is SNEGSKA (reference sequence). V gave up 3 bases and J gave up 7 bases; unmatched junction bases: 5. The CDR3 is 13 amino acids.